One and the same sample provided the 18 T cell receptor beta chains below, sequenced in a study of blood T cell repertoires in COVID-19. Measured with immunoSEQ multiplex PCR; TCRdb has only the in-frame clones, and not every one. The table has hundreds of thousands of clones, about 93% seen once. Sample: peripheral blood. The source is a woman younger than 35 who had recovered from COVID-19.

This chain uses TRBV6-6 with TRBJ2-5; weak D call: TRBD2 (5 bases). The V end lost 7 bases, the J end lost 5 bases, and 8 bases lay between the germline ends. The CDR3 length is 11 residues. The germline CDR1 and CDR2 sequences are MNHNY and SVGAGI (reference sequence). The CDR3 sequence is CASTRGETQYF. The CDR3 DNA sequence: TGTGCCAGCACCCGCGGGGAGACCCAGTACTTC.

This clone was observed once. This chain joins TRBV6-5 and TRBJ2-3; D is perhaps TRBD1 (6 bases). This CDR3 region has 15 residues. Germline-derived CDR1 and CDR2 are MNHEY and SVGAGI. Deletions cut 6 bases from V and 2 bases from J, with 15 bases between. The CDR3 bases are TGTGCCAGCAGACCTAATACAGGGCACACAGATACGCAGTATTTT. Protein: CASRPNTGHTDTQYF.

J is TRBJ1-5 and V is TRBV2, with a weak D call TRBD1 (5 bases). From germline, CDR1 is SNHLY and CDR2 FYNNEI. The germline V and J ends were trimmed by 4 bases and 4 bases, with 11 bases remaining between them. The CDR3 is made up of 14 amino acids. The CDR3 nucleotides read TGTGCCAGCAGTGCGGAGGGGATGAATCAGCCCCAGCATTTT. Translating it yields CASSAEGMNQPQHF. The whole variable domain, remainder taken from reference TRBV2 and TRBJ1-5, is EPEVTQTPSHQVTQMGQEVILRCVPISNHLYFYWYRQILGQKVEFLVSFYNNEISEKSEIFDDQFSVERPDGSNFTLKIRSTKLEDSAMYFCASSAEGMNQPQHFGDGTRLSIL.

This rearrangement joins TRBV12-3 or TRBV12-4 to TRBJ1-2; D uncertain. This CDR3 is built from 13 residues. The ends were cut back, 2 bases at V and 1 base at J, with 5 bases in the middle. CDR3 amino acids: CASSLQFNYGYTF. CDR3 coding DNA: TGTGCCAGCAGTTTACAATTTAACTATGGCTACACCTTC.

The genes are TRBV4-1 and TRBJ2-3; 14 bases line up with TRBD2. The CDR3 is 18 residues long. Germline V gene sequence: CDR1 MGHRA, CDR2 YSYEKL. V gave up 2 bases and J gave up 6 bases; unmatched junction bases: 10. As DNA, the CDR3 is TGCGCCAGCAGCCAAAATTCCGGGACTAGCGGGAGTGGGGATACGCAGTATTTT. Its protein is CASSQNSGTSGSGDTQYF.

The chain carries TRBV7-9 and TRBJ2-5; 7 bases align to TRBD1. Losses at the gene ends were 3 bases for V and 3 bases for J; bases not matched to a gene: 13. The germline V gene has CDR1 SEHNR and CDR2 FQNEAQ (reference sequence). The CDR3 runs 17 residues. The DNA for the CDR3 is TGTGCCAGCAGCTTGGACAGGACGGTGCTTCCCGAAGAGACCCAGTACTTC. Its protein product is CASSLDRTVLPEETQYF.

In its sample, this clone was seen once. The chain uses TRBV12-3 or TRBV12-4 and TRBJ2-3, with a tentative D call TRBD1 (5 bases). V gave up 2 bases and J gave up 7 bases, with 10 bases separating them. The CDR3 extends over 13 amino acids. CDR3 in amino acids: CASSLQGRNTQYF. In nucleotides, the CDR3 is TGTGCCAGCAGTTTACAGGGTCGGAATACGCAGTATTTT.

This clone was picked up one time. In DNA form, the CDR3 reads TGTGCCAGCAGCTTAAGTCATTGGAGGGGAAGTGGGTACGAGCAGTACGTC. This encodes CASSLSHWRGSGYEQYV. The chain is built from TRBV5-6 and TRBJ2-7; TRBD2 might be the D (6 bases). From germline, CDR1 is SGHDT and CDR2 YYEEEE. The CDR3 sequence is 17 residues long. With 2 bases removed from V and 4 bases from J, the gap between germline ends came to 22 bases.

This chain joins TRBV4-3 and TRBJ2-1; the D is unclear. CDR1 is LGHNA and CDR2 is YSLEER in the germline V gene. Trimming removed 3 bases from V and 0 bases from J, with 9 bases in between. The CDR3 contains 15 residues. CDR3 in amino acids: CASSHFPGSYNEQFF. CDR3 sequence (DNA): TGCGCCAGCAGCCATTTCCCGGGCTCCTACAATGAGCAGTTCTTC.

This rearrangement joins TRBV6-5 to TRBJ2-2; 7 nucleotides agree with TRBD1. From germline, CDR1 is MNHEY and CDR2 SVGAGI. The CDR3 has 14 amino acids. V trimming: 6 bases; J trimming: 2 bases; junction bases outside the gene matches: 3. CDR3 loop: CASRRDSNTGELFF. CDR3 nucleotide sequence: TGTGCCAGCAGGAGGGACAGCAACACCGGGGAGCTGTTTTTT.

The V call is TRBV6-5, the J call TRBJ1-1, with D perhaps matching TRBD1 (5 bases). This CDR3 is 15 amino acids long. Germline V lookup: CDR1 MNHEY, CDR2 SVGAGI. Trimming took off 5 bases at V and 1 base at J, with 14 bases between the two ends. CDR3 sequence reads: CASSTTYQGNTEAFF. The CDR3 DNA reads as TGTGCCAGCAGTACCACCTACCAGGGGAACACTGAAGCTTTCTTT.

In this sample, this clone turned up once. The chain couples TRBV6-5 to TRBJ1-3; tentatively, D is TRBD1 (6 bases). The CDR3 spans 15 residues. Germline assignment: CDR1 MNHEY and CDR2 SVGAGI. The V end lost 6 bases, the J end lost 0 bases, and 12 bases lay between the germline ends. The CDR3, as DNA: TGTGCCAGCAGCCTAAGGGGGAGCTCTGGAAACACCATATATTTT. As protein: CASSLRGSSGNTIYF.

The gene calls are TRBV6-4 and TRBJ2-1; TRBD2 aligns across 10 bases. The trim removed 5 bases at V and 7 bases at J, leaving 5 bases unmatched. CDR3 length: 14 amino acids. Looked up from germline, CDR1 is MRHNA and CDR2 is SNTAGT. CDR3 residues: CASSSGLAQNEQFF. The CDR3 DNA reads TGTGCCAGCAGTTCGGGACTAGCGCAGAATGAGCAGTTCTTC.

In its sample, this clone was seen a few times. This chain joins TRBV10-3 and TRBJ2-2; 8 nucleotides align to TRBD2. The germline V gene encodes CDR1 ENHRY and CDR2 SYGVKD. This CDR3 has 16 amino acids. Germline trimming cut 2 bases from V and 3 bases from J; bases unmatched to any gene: 5. The CDR3 coding sequence is TGTGCCATCAGTGAGCCGGACGGGAGGGACACCGGGGAGCTGTTTTTT. Residues: CAISEPDGRDTGELFF.

This rearrangement joins TRBV6-2 or TRBV6-3 to TRBJ2-4; 8 bases are a match to TRBD2. Germline CDR1 is MNHEY and CDR2 is SVGEGT. The CDR3 consists of 16 residues. The trim removed 6 bases at V and 6 bases at J, leaving 13 bases unmatched. Written as DNA, the CDR3 is TGTGCCAGCAGCTCCCCGACTAGCGTGGGAGGAAACATTCAGTACTTC. This sequence encodes CASSSPTSVGGNIQYF.

This clone was seen once. The gene calls are TRBV30 and TRBJ2-3; 7 bases align to TRBD2. Germline assignment: CDR1 GTSNPN and CDR2 SVGIG (reference sequence). This CDR3 comprises 15 residues. Losses at the gene ends were 3 bases for V and 4 bases for J; bases not matched to a gene: 10. DNA of the CDR3: TGTGCCTGGAGCGAAGGGACCCGGGAGGCAGATACGCAGTATTTT. Translation gives CAWSEGTREADTQYF.

The chain recombines TRBV9 with TRBJ1-1; a possible D gene is TRBD1 (5 bases). V was shortened by 0 bases and J by 5 bases, with 20 bases between the two germline ends. Germline CDR1 and CDR2: SGDLS and YYNGEE. The CDR3 extends over 17 amino acids. Here the CDR3 DNA reads TGTGCCAGCAGCGTAGACTCCGGGGGGAACGCGGGTACTGAAGCTTTCTTT. Its protein is CASSVDSGGNAGTEAFF.

This sequence joins TRBV11-2 and TRBJ1-2, with D possibly TRBD1 on 5 matching bases. Germline V lookup: CDR1 SGHAT, CDR2 FQNNGV. The CDR3 length is 15 residues. V dropped 3 bases and J dropped 4 bases, with 15 bases sitting between them. DNA of the CDR3: TGTGCCAGCAGCTTGCCCATTGACAGACCCTATGGCTACACCTTC. Translated, it gives CASSLPIDRPYGYTF.